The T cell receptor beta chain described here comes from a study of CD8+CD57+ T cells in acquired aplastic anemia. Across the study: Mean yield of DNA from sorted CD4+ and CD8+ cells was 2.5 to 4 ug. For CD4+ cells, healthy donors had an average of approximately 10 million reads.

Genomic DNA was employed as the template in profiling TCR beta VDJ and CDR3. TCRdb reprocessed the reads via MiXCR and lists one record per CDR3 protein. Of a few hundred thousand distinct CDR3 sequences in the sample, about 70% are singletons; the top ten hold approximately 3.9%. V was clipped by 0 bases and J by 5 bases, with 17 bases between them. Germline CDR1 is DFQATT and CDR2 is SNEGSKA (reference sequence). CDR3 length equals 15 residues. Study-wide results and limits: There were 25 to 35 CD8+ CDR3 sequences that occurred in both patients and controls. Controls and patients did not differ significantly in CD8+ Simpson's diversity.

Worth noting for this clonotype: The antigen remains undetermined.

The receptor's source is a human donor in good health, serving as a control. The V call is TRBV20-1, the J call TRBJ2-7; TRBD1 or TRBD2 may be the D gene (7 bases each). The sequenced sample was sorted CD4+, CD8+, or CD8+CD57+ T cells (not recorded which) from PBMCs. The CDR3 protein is CSARDQGGGSHEQYF. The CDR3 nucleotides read TGCAGTGCTAGAGATCAGGGGGGGGGTTCCCACGAGCAGTACTTC.